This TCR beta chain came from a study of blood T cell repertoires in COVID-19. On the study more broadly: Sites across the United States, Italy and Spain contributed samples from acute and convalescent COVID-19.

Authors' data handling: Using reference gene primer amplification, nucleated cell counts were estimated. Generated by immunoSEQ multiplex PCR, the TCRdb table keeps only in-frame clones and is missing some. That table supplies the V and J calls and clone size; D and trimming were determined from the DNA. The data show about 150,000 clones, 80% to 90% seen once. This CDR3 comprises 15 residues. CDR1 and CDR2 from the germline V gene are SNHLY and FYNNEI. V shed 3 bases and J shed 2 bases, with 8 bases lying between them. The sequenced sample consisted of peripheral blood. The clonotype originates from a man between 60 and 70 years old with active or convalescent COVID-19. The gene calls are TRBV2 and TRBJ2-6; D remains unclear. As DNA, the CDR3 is TGTGCCAGCAGTGAGGAGTTAACTGGGGCCAACGTCCTGACTTTC. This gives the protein CASSEELTGANVLTF.